The source of this T cell receptor beta chain is a study of T cells after yellow fever vaccination. Overall study context: In the case of low-cell-number fractions, SMART-Seq v4 Ultra Low Input was used for preparation.

This clonotype has a handful of counts. What it binds is not known. General observations from the study: Subsequent to the booster, the majority of primary-vaccination clones reappeared (96% CD4, approximately 85% CD8). Researchers cautioned that FACS-sorted repertoires could harbor abundant clonotypes contaminating from the bulk population.

V was trimmed by 6 bases and J by 4 bases, leaving 12 bases between them. Looked up from germline, CDR1 is MNHNS and CDR2 is SASEGT. The CDR3 contains 13 residues. Template switching with 5'RACE generated the TCR cDNA and added a universal primer site and UMIs. TCRdb itself ran the 5' RACE reads through MiXCR, one entry per CDR3 protein. The data contain 350,000 or so distinct CDR3 sequences, roughly 8% of them singletons. This chain joins TRBV6-1 and TRBJ1-2, with D uncertain. This receptor was taken from a man aged 18 to 30 who received the YFV17D yellow fever vaccine. Sequenced here: PBMCs, sampled around 45 days after the first yellow fever vaccination. As DNA, the CDR3 is TGTGCCAGCAGGGGCCAGTACCTCTATGGCTACACCTTC. It codes for CASRGQYLYGYTF.